Each of the 19 T cell receptor beta chains below was sequenced from the same sample in a study of cytomegalovirus exposure and HLA in healthy donors. 60 Vbeta and 13 Jbeta primers were used in PCR. Some clones are missing from TCRdb's copy, which holds only in-frame ones; the method was immunoSEQ multiplex PCR. This sample yields about 200,000 clones, of which roughly 80% are seen a single time; about 0.2% belongs to the top ten. Sequenced input: PBMCs. These receptors were obtained from a girl under 10 years old in good health and CMV-seronegative.

V and J are TRBV2 and TRBJ1-2, with D tentatively TRBD1 (6 bases). Trimming left V 5 bases short and J 4 bases short, with 17 bases between. The CDR3 has 15 amino acids. Germline-derived CDR1 and CDR2 are SNHLY and FYNNEI. CDR3 amino acids: CASSKQGGGSYGYTF. CDR3 DNA: TGTGCCAGCAGTAAACAGGGTGGTGGTAGCTATGGCTACACCTTC.

This clone has only a few counts. This chain links TRBV7-2 with TRBJ1-1; perhaps TRBD1 as D (6 bases). Trimming shortened V by 5 bases and J by 2 bases, and 15 bases separated the two germline ends. This CDR3 region has 15 residues. Germline CDR1 SGHTA, CDR2 FQGNSA. The CDR3 sequence is CASSAQQGRNTEAFF. The CDR3 DNA reads as TGTGCCAGCAGCGCCCAACAGGGACGAAACACTGAAGCTTTCTTT.

J is TRBJ1-1 and V is TRBV18; 7 positions agree with TRBD1. Trimming removed 4 bases from V and 0 bases from J; junction bases left unmatched: 11. Germline-derived CDR1 and CDR2 are KGHSH and LQKENI. The CDR3 is 17 residues long. The CDR3 nucleotides read TGTGCCAGCTCACTCCAATCAACGGGACAGATGAACACTGAAGCTTTCTTT. It encodes CASSLQSTGQMNTEAFF.

The chain joins TRBV15 to TRBJ2-1; D possibly corresponds to TRBD2 (5 bases). CDR3 size: 13 residues. The V and J ends lost 6 bases and 6 bases respectively, with 12 bases between them. Germline lookup yields CDR1 LNHNV and CDR2 YYDKDF (reference sequence). CDR3 bases: TGTGCCACCAGAACTAGTGGTTTCAATGAGCAGTTCTTC. Its translation: CATRTSGFNEQFF.

The rearrangement joins TRBV9 to TRBJ2-5; 11 bases map to TRBD2. Germline CDR1 SGDLS, CDR2 YYNGEE. The CDR3 loop spans 17 amino acids. The J segment lost 3 bases and the V segment lost 0 bases, leaving 7 bases of the junction unmatched. The CDR3 spells CASSVEGRLAGKETQYF. CDR3 coding DNA: TGTGCCAGCAGCGTAGAGGGTCGACTAGCGGGGAAAGAGACCCAGTACTTC.

The sample holds one count of this clone. CDR3 bases: TGTGCTCGCCAAGGGGGCCGCAATGAGCAGTTCTTC. This encodes CARQGGRNEQFF. The chain recombines TRBV30 with TRBJ2-1; TRBD1 matches at 7 bases. This CDR3 spans 12 amino acids. Germline V gives CDR1 GTSNPN, CDR2 SVGIG (reference sequence).

Comments on this clone: Other DNA sequences of this sample code for an identical CDR3. V is TRBV10-2 and J is TRBJ2-2; 9 bases map to TRBD1. V was pared by 6 bases and J by 4 bases, with 6 bases of the junction left unmatched. The V gene's germline CDR1 is WSHSY and CDR2 SAAADI. The CDR3 length is 15 residues. CDR3 amino acids: CASRQGARGTGELFF. The CDR3, as DNA: TGCGCCAGCAGACAGGGGGCGCGGGGCACCGGGGAGCTGTTTTTT.

V is TRBV30 and J is TRBJ2-7; 13 nucleotides agree with TRBD2. Trimming took 0 bases from V and 2 from J; bases not matched to a gene: 7. This CDR3 has 17 amino acids. The germline V gene has CDR1 GTSNPN and CDR2 SVGIG (reference sequence). CDR3 bases: TGTGCCTGGAGTGTCCCCTTACTAGCGGGAGGGCCCTACGAGCAGTACTTC. The encoded protein is CAWSVPLLAGGPYEQYF.

V gene TRBV11-3 combines with J gene TRBJ2-1, with TRBD2 matching over 9 bases. V lost 5 bases and J lost 7; bases outside the gene matches: 12. The CDR3 is 16 amino acids. The germline V gene has CDR1 SGHNT and CDR2 YENEEA. The CDR3 spells CASSAGTASGINEQFF. As DNA, the CDR3 is TGTGCCAGCAGCGCAGGGACAGCTAGCGGGATAAATGAGCAGTTCTTC.

The chain employs TRBV27 and TRBJ1-3, with D perhaps matching TRBD1 (6 bases). Trimming stripped 6 bases from V and 4 bases from J, with 16 bases between. This CDR3 is built from 15 residues. CDR1 and CDR2 (germline): MNHEY, SMNVEV (reference sequence). This CDR3 reads CASSRTGRVGNTIYF. CDR3 nucleotides: TGTGCCAGCAGCCGTACAGGGAGGGTGGGAAACACCATATATTTT.

The chain employs TRBV25-1 and TRBJ2-3; possible D gene TRBD2, 6 bases. Trimming shortened V by 5 bases and J by 2 bases, and 14 bases separated the two germline ends. The CDR3 extends over 15 amino acids. Germline V gene data show CDR1 as MGHDK and CDR2 as SYGVNS. The CDR3 coding sequence is TGTGCCAGCAGTCTCGGGGGAATGTACACAGATACGCAGTATTTT. Translated, it gives CASSLGGMYTDTQYF. The variable domain in full, with the rest retrieved from reference TRBV25-1 and TRBJ2-3, is EADIYQTPRYLVIGTGKKITLECSQTMGHDKMYWYQQDPGMELHLIHYSYGVNSTEKGDLSSESTVSRIRTEHFPLTLESARPSHTSQYLCASSLGGMYTDTQYFGPGTRLTVL.

This chain links TRBV9 with TRBJ1-2; D is ambiguous. Germline V gene sequence: CDR1 SGDLS, CDR2 YYNGEE. The V and J ends lost 6 bases and 12 bases respectively, with 21 bases between them. The CDR3 spans 13 residues. CDR3 region: CASTILPGAGHTF. CDR3 bases: TGTGCCAGCACGATCTTGCCAGGCGCCGGCCACACCTTC.

This chain links TRBV5-1 with TRBJ1-2; TRBD1 agrees at 8 bases. This CDR3 has 14 residues. Germline loops: CDR1 SGHRS, CDR2 YFSETQ. Trimming cost V 5 bases and J 3 bases; bases outside gene matches: 6. The CDR3 here is CASRLQGADYGYTF. In DNA form, the CDR3 reads TGCGCCAGCAGACTTCAGGGGGCAGACTATGGCTACACCTTC.

Details on this clone: Other DNA sequences in the sample encode the same CDR3. This CDR3 is CASSQGGGKETQYF. The CDR3 DNA follows: TGCGCCAGCAGCCAAGGAGGGGGCAAGGAGACCCAGTACTTC. The V gene is TRBV4-1, the J gene TRBJ2-5; 7 bases are a match to TRBD1. CDR3 size: 14 residues. The germline V gene has CDR1 MGHRA and CDR2 YSYEKL. The V segment lost 1 base and the J segment 5 bases; nucleotides outside the gene matches: 4.

In DNA, the CDR3 is TGTGCCAGCCTGGGCGGGGTCTCCTACAATGAGCAGTTCTTC. Protein sequence: CASLGGVSYNEQFF. The chain combines TRBV7-9 with TRBJ2-1, with a tentative D call TRBD2 (6 bases). The CDR3 spans 14 residues. With 8 bases removed from V and 0 bases from J, the gap between germline ends came to 11 bases. CDR1 and CDR2 from the germline V gene are SEHNR and FQNEAQ (reference sequence).

The CDR3 loop reads CASRGDGLNYGYTF. CDR3 bases: TGTGCCAGCAGGGGTGACGGGTTGAACTATGGCTACACCTTC. The chain links TRBV2 to TRBJ1-2; no firm D call. The CDR3 has 14 amino acids. With 6 bases removed from V and 2 bases from J, the gap between germline ends came to 13 bases. CDR1 is SNHLY, CDR2 FYNNEI, per germline.

This clone was detected only once. This chain connects TRBV18 to TRBJ1-1; the match to TRBD1 covers 7 bases. CDR1 and CDR2 (germline): KGHSH, LQKENI. The CDR3 covers 17 residues. The V segment lost 5 bases and the J segment 1 base; nucleotides outside the gene matches: 13. The CDR3 region has the DNA TGTGCCAGCTCATTACGACAGGGAGGAATTGGGAACACTGAAGCTTTCTTT. Its protein is CASSLRQGGIGNTEAFF.

This chain connects TRBV27 to TRBJ2-1; TRBD2 agrees at 12 bases. In germline, CDR1 is MNHEY, CDR2 SMNVEV (reference sequence). The CDR3 sequence is 14 residues long. V was clipped by 7 bases and J by 9 bases; unmatched bases: 7. The CDR3 nucleotides read TGTGCCAGCACCCTAGCGGGAGGGCCACCTGAGCAGTTCTTC. Its protein product is CASTLAGGPPEQFF.

The gene calls are TRBV10-2 and TRBJ2-3, with D maybe TRBD2 (6 bases). The V and J ends lost 6 bases and 1 base respectively, with 14 bases between them. This CDR3 has 15 residues. CDR1 is WSHSY, CDR2 SAAADI, per germline. CDR3 residues: CASRGRERGTDTQYF. CDR3 DNA sequence: TGCGCCAGCAGGGGCCGGGAGAGGGGCACAGATACGCAGTATTTT.